The sequence of this T cell receptor (beta chain) was determined in a study of blood T cell repertoires in COVID-19. Across the study: Sources were T cells, B-cell-depleted T cells, or PBMCs; the material itself was cDNA or gDNA.

Profiled with immunoSEQ multiplex PCR; TCRdb holds only in-frame clones, not every one. The table records about 100,000 clones, roughly nine tenths of them present only once. Germline V gene sequence: CDR1 SGHTA, CDR2 FQGNSA. The ends were cut back, 5 bases at V and 3 bases at J, with 13 bases in the middle. The CDR3 sequence is 15 residues long. Sample: peripheral blood. The chain is built from TRBV7-2 and TRBJ2-2; a possible D gene is TRBD1 (6 bases). This receptor was obtained from a man aged 45-60 years with active COVID-19. Written as DNA, the CDR3 is TGTGCCAGCAGCCAGAGACAGGAGTACACCGGGGAGCTGTTTTTT. Amino acids: CASSQRQEYTGELFF.